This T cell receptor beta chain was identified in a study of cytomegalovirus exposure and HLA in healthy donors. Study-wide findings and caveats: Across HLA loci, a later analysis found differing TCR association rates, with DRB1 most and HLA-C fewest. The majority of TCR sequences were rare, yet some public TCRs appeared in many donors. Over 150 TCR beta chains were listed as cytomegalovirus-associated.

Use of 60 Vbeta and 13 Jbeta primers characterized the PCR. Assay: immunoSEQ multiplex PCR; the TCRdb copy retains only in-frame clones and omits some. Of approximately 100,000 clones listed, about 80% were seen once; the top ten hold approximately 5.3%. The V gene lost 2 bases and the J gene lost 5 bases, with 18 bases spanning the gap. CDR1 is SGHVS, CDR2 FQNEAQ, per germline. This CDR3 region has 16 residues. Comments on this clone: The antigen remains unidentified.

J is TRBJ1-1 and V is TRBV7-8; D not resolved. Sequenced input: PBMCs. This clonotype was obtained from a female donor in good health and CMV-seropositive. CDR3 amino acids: CASSLSRAPRGTEAFF. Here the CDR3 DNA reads TGTGCCAGCAGCTTATCCCGGGCTCCTAGAGGGACTGAAGCTTTCTTT.